The 12 T cell receptor beta chains in this list originate from one sample, sequenced in a study of shared clonotypes between healthy human individuals. Assay used: immunoSEQ multiplex PCR; TCRdb lists only in-frame clones, some missing. The sample holds approximately 2,300,000 clones, under 95% seen once. Material: naive CD4+ T cells from PBMCs. Sample subset: CD45RA+ positively selected. These receptors were collected from a man younger than 35 in good health. Some clones in this sample may be carry-over from other donors' samples.

The chain is built from TRBV19 and TRBJ2-3, with TRBD1 identical over 7 bases. This CDR3 comprises 15 residues. The J segment lost 0 bases and the V segment lost 5 bases, leaving 5 bases of the junction unmatched. Looked up from germline, CDR1 is LNHDA and CDR2 is SQIVND (reference sequence). As DNA, the CDR3 is TGTGCCAGTAGTGCTTTGGGACAGAGCACAGATACGCAGTATTTT. Its translation is CASSALGQSTDTQYF. Drawing the rest from reference TRBV19 and TRBJ2-3, the complete variable domain is DGGITQSPKYLFRKEGQNVTLSCEQNLNHDAMYWYRQDPGQGLRLIYYSQIVNDFQKGDIAEGYSVSREKKESFPLTVTSAQKNPTAFYLCASSALGQSTDTQYFGPGTRLTVL.

This clone has just one count. V is TRBV6-6 and J is TRBJ2-7, with D perhaps TRBD2 (6 bases). Germline V gene data show CDR1 as MNHNY and CDR2 as SVGAGI (reference sequence). V lost 0 bases and J lost 4, with 10 bases in between. The CDR3 is 14 amino acids. CDR3 sequence: CASSYSGGLYEQYF. CDR3 bases: TGTGCCAGCAGTTACTCGGGGGGTCTTTACGAGCAGTACTTC.

The rearrangement joins TRBV28 to TRBJ2-1; D may be TRBD2 (5 bases). The CDR3 sequence is 15 residues long. Trimming shortened V by 6 bases and J by 5 bases, and 17 bases separated the two germline ends. CDR1 and CDR2 (germline): MDHEN, SYDVKM. The CDR3 nucleotides are TGTGCCAGCAGCAAAACTAGAACTCACAACAATGAGCAGTTCTTC. It is translated as CASSKTRTHNNEQFF.

The chain links TRBV4-2 to TRBJ1-5; 11 nucleotides match TRBD1. V trimming: 3 bases; J trimming: 7 bases; junction bases outside the gene matches: 8. There are 16 residues in the CDR3. Germline assignment: CDR1 LGHNA and CDR2 YNFKEQ. CDR3 sequence: CASSHTPGQGGQPQHF. The CDR3 DNA is TGTGCCAGCAGCCATACCCCGGGACAGGGGGGCCAGCCCCAGCATTTT.

V is TRBV28 and J is TRBJ2-6; D unclear. This CDR3 spans 14 amino acids. With 7 bases removed from V and 0 bases from J, the gap between germline ends came to 7 bases. CDR1 and CDR2 (germline): MDHEN, SYDVKM. CDR3 sequence (DNA): TGTGCCAGCACGTCCAACTCTGGGGCCAACGTCCTGACTTTC. Translating gives CASTSNSGANVLTF.

This clone has just a few counts. The chain couples TRBV11-1 to TRBJ1-1, with D unclear. There are 14 residues in the CDR3. V lost 5 bases and J 2 bases, leaving 12 bases between the germline ends. The germline gives CDR1 SGHAT, CDR2 FQDESV (reference sequence). The CDR3 here is CASSARRSNTEAFF. CDR3 coding DNA: TGTGCCAGCAGCGCCAGACGGAGTAACACTGAAGCTTTCTTT.

The chain carries TRBV7-9 and TRBJ2-2; possible D gene TRBD1, 6 bases. Germline assignment: CDR1 SEHNR and CDR2 FQNEAQ (reference sequence). The V end lost 6 bases, the J end lost 4 bases, and 21 bases lay between the germline ends. The CDR3 totals 17 residues. CDR3 bases: TGTGCCAGCAGACAAAACTACCGGGACACTCGCACCGGGGAGCTGTTTTTT. Amino acid sequence: CASRQNYRDTRTGELFF.

In DNA form, the CDR3 reads TGTGCCAGCAGCTTTCTCCGGGACCGTGGCTACGAGCAGTACTTC. Translation gives CASSFLRDRGYEQYF. The chain links TRBV7-9 to TRBJ2-7; D tentatively fits TRBD1 or TRBD2 (5 bases each). Germline-derived CDR1 and CDR2 are SEHNR and FQNEAQ (reference sequence). The CDR3 is 15 amino acids. The V end lost 3 bases, the J end lost 3 bases, and 15 bases lay between the germline ends.

The rearrangement uses TRBV28 and TRBJ2-7; 7 bases fit TRBD1. Trimming took 5 bases from V and 3 from J; bases not matched to a gene: 4. Germline lookup yields CDR1 MDHEN and CDR2 SYDVKM. The CDR3 is made up of 13 amino acids. The CDR3 nucleotides are TGTGCCAGCAGTACACAGGGGTTCTACGAGCAGTACTTC. Translated: CASSTQGFYEQYF. The full variable domain, completed using reference TRBV28 and TRBJ2-7, is DVKVTQSSRYLVKRTGEKVFLECVQDMDHENMFWYRQDPGLGLRLIYFSYDVKMKEKGDIPEGYSVSREKKERFSLILESASTNQTSMYLCASSTQGFYEQYFGPGTRLTVT.

This clone was counted only a few times. This rearrangement joins TRBV4-1 to TRBJ2-2, with no clear D. CDR1 and CDR2 from the germline V gene are MGHRA and YSYEKL. This CDR3 is built from 14 residues. V shed 0 bases and J shed 0 bases, with 2 bases lying between them. For the CDR3, the DNA is TGCGCCAGCAGCCAAGAGTCGAACACCGGGGAGCTGTTTTTT. It encodes CASSQESNTGELFF.

The rearrangement joins TRBV5-1 to TRBJ2-5; D may be TRBD2 (5 bases). This CDR3 contains 12 residues. V lost 5 bases to trimming and J lost 4 bases, with 9 bases between them. The V gene's germline CDR1 is SGHRS and CDR2 YFSETQ. The CDR3 DNA sequence: TGCGCCAGCAGGACTGAGGGAGAGACCCAGTACTTC. Its translation is CASRTEGETQYF.

The chain employs TRBV7-2 and TRBJ2-1, with 7 bases identical to TRBD2. The CDR3 spans 17 residues. Trimming took 4 bases from V and 1 from J; bases not matched to a gene: 10. Germline V CDR1 and CDR2: SGHTA, FQGNSA. The CDR3: CASSSFEVGGSYNEQFF. Written as DNA, the CDR3 is TGTGCCAGCAGCTCCTTTGAGGTGGGAGGGTCCTACAATGAGCAGTTCTTC. The full variable domain, rest sourced from reference TRBV7-2 and TRBJ2-1, is GAGVSQSPSNKVTEKGKDVELRCDPISGHTALYWYRQSLGQGLEFLIYFQGNSAPDKSGLPSDRFSAERTGGSVSTLTIQRTQQEDSAVYLCASSSFEVGGSYNEQFFGPGTRLTVL.